Listed below are T cell receptor beta chains from one sample, sequenced in a study of blood T cell repertoires in COVID-19. This table comes from immunoSEQ multiplex PCR, and its TCRdb copy is limited to in-frame clones, with some not included. The data show 55,000 to 75,000 clones, roughly 90% seen once. The sequenced material came from peripheral blood. Every receptor here comes from a human donor in a cohort sampled during active COVID-19. CDR3s include the opening cysteine and the closing phenylalanine or tryptophan. The D gene is left open where the match is weak. Clone sizes are given selectively: once, few, many, or a class where the clone is expanded.

cdr3_nt cdr3_aa cdr3_length j_call v_call clone_size d_call
TGCGCCAGCAGGGACAGTTCTGGAAACACCATATATTTT CASRDSSGNTIYF 13 TRBJ1-3 TRBV10-2 . .
TGTGCCAGCAGTTACTCGAGGGGACAGACCAGTTCACCCCTCCACTTT CASSYSRGQTSSPLHF 16 TRBJ1-6 TRBV6-6 . TRBD1
TGTGCCAGCAGCCAAGACCTGGGGCGGTACGAGCAGTACTTC CASSQDLGRYEQYF 14 TRBJ2-7 TRBV4-2 . .
TGTGCCAGCGAAACAGGGTATGGCTACACCTTC CASETGYGYTF 11 TRBJ1-2 TRBV25-1 . .
TGTGCCAGTAGCCCCCGGGACATCTCCTCGATTTATGCCTACGAGCAGTACTTC CASSPRDISSIYAYEQYF 18 TRBJ2-7 TRBV19 once .
TGCGCCAGCAGCTTGGCAGGGTACGGCGAGCAGTACTTC CASSLAGYGEQYF 13 TRBJ2-7 TRBV5-1 . .
TGCGCCAGCATGGGGCAGACTGGAAACACCATATATTTT CASMGQTGNTIYF 13 TRBJ1-3 TRBV5-1 . .
TGTGCCACCAGCTCAGCCGGGACAGGGCTTCAGCCCCAGCATTTT CATSSAGTGLQPQHF 15 TRBJ1-5 TRBV15 . TRBD1
TGTGCCAGCAGCTTAGGTCCATTCTACGAGCAGTACTTC CASSLGPFYEQYF 13 TRBJ2-7 TRBV7-9 . .
TGTGCCAGCACCCCGACGGTCGGAGTCACAGATACGCAGTATTTT CASTPTVGVTDTQYF 15 TRBJ2-3 TRBV6-5 . .
TGTGCCACCAGTGATCCGGTCAGGGGGCTTCTATACTTC CATSDPVRGLLYF 13 TRBJ2-4 TRBV24-1 . TRBD1
TGTGCCAGCAGCGTGGCTAGCGGGAAAGAGCAGTACTTC CASSVASGKEQYF 13 TRBJ2-7 TRBV5-4 . TRBD2
TGTGCCAGCAGTCAGGGACAGGGGCAGAACACTGAAGCTTTCTTT CASSQGQGQNTEAFF 15 TRBJ1-1 TRBV27 once TRBD1
TGTGCCAGCAGCCTGGGGCGGGGGCAGCCCCAGCATTTT CASSLGRGQPQHF 13 TRBJ1-5 TRBV7-3 . .
TGTGCCAGTAGTGTAGGTGGGACAACCCAGCATTTT CASSVGGTTQHF 12 TRBJ1-5 TRBV19 . .
TGTGCCAGCAGCCCGATCCCGGGGGGGGCGGATAGGGACGAGCAGTACTTC CASSPIPGGADRDEQYF 17 TRBJ2-7 TRBV7-9 . TRBD2
TGCAGTGCTAGTCTGGGCTTCCACGGGGAGCTGTTTTTT CSASLGFHGELFF 13 TRBJ2-2 TRBV20-1 . .
TGTGCCAGCAGTTCCCAGCGGGAGGACTTCTACGAGCAGTACTTC CASSSQREDFYEQYF 15 TRBJ2-7 TRBV5-5 . TRBD2